This passage covers 27 T cell receptor beta chains from one sample sequenced in a study of blood T cell repertoires in COVID-19. The assay was immunoSEQ multiplex PCR, and TCRdb's table has in-frame clones only and misses some. The data show a few hundred thousand clones, about 90% seen once. The sequencing sample was made of PBMCs or T cells enriched from blood (not recorded which). Every receptor here comes from a woman younger than 45 who had recovered from COVID-19.

On this clone itself: Other DNA sequences of this sample code for an identical CDR3. The chain carries TRBV14 and TRBJ1-2; 9 positions agree with TRBD1. The V segment lost 4 bases and the J segment 6 bases; nucleotides outside the gene matches: 3. The CDR3 extends over 13 amino acids. CDR1 and CDR2 (germline): SGHDN, FVKESK. For the CDR3, the DNA is TGTGCCAGCAGCCCCCGGACAGGGGATGGCTACACCTTC. It encodes CASSPRTGDGYTF.

The chain has TRBV3-1 (or the pseudogene TRBV3-2) and TRBJ2-7; D unclear. The V gene lost 5 bases and the J gene lost 0 bases, with 11 bases spanning the gap. CDR1 and CDR2 from the germline V gene are LGHDT and YNNKEL (reference sequence). The CDR3 contains 14 residues. CDR3 sequence (DNA): TGTGCCAGCAGCTTCTTGACACTCTCCTACGAGCAGTACTTC. It yields the protein CASSFLTLSYEQYF.

The V and J genes are TRBV10-2 and TRBJ2-7; TRBD1 is a possible D gene (5 bases). This CDR3 is 15 amino acids long. Germline assignment: CDR1 WSHSY and CDR2 SAAADI. Trimming left V 0 bases short and J 0 bases short, with 9 bases between. The CDR3 DNA follows: TGCGCCAGCAGTGAGTCGCGACAGCTCTCCTACGAGCAGTACTTC. This codes for CASSESRQLSYEQYF.

The chain couples TRBV3-1 (or the pseudogene TRBV3-2) to TRBJ1-6, with a tentative D call TRBD1 (6 bases). The ends were cut back, 3 bases at V and 3 bases at J, with 12 bases in the middle. Germline-derived CDR1 and CDR2 are LGHDT and YNNKEL (reference sequence). The CDR3 spans 16 residues. CDR3 region: CASSQLQGDYNSPLHF. In nucleotides, the CDR3 is TGTGCCAGCAGCCAGCTACAGGGTGACTATAATTCACCCCTCCACTTT.

This sequence joins TRBV5-4 and TRBJ2-7; D is possibly TRBD2 (6 bases). V was trimmed by 1 base and J by 3 bases, leaving 11 bases between them. The CDR3 is 14 residues long. The V gene's germline CDR1 is SGHNT and CDR2 YYREEE (reference sequence). The CDR3 DNA sequence: TGTGCCAGCAGCTTGTATGGGGACTTCTACGAGCAGTACTTC. As protein: CASSLYGDFYEQYF.

The J gene is TRBJ2-3, the V gene TRBV5-1, with 10 bases identical to TRBD2. In germline, CDR1 is SGHRS, CDR2 YFSETQ. The V and J ends lost 4 bases and 1 base, in that order; junction bases with no gene match: 3. The CDR3 spans 15 residues. The CDR3 DNA sequence: TGCGCCAGCAGCCCTAGCGGGGGCGGCACAGATACGCAGTATTTT. The encoded protein is CASSPSGGGTDTQYF.

The CDR3 sequence is CASSLDPGNGETQYF. CDR3 coding DNA: TGCGCCAGCAGCTTGGATCCAGGGAATGGGGAGACCCAGTACTTC. The V gene is TRBV5-1, the J gene TRBJ2-5; tentative D call: TRBD1 (5 bases). V lost 0 bases and J lost 5, with 14 bases in between. From germline, CDR1 is SGHRS and CDR2 YFSETQ. This CDR3 has 15 amino acids.

The chain is built from TRBV14 and TRBJ1-1, with D unclear. V was pared by 0 bases and J by 5 bases, with 10 bases between. The germline gives CDR1 SGHDN, CDR2 FVKESK. This CDR3 is built from 14 residues. The DNA for the CDR3 is TGTGCCAGCAGCCAAGATTGGTTACTAACTGAAGCTTTCTTT. Residues: CASSQDWLLTEAFF.

The table lists this clone with a count of one. The J gene is TRBJ1-2, the V gene TRBV19; D unresolved. The CDR3 spans 13 residues. Deletions cut 0 bases from V and 1 base from J, with 3 bases between. Looked up from germline, CDR1 is LNHDA and CDR2 is SQIVND (reference sequence). The CDR3, as DNA: TGTGCCAGTAGTATAGACTTTAACTATGGCTACACCTTC. Its translation: CASSIDFNYGYTF. Full variable domain (missing parts from reference TRBV19 and TRBJ1-2): DGGITQSPKYLFRKEGQNVTLSCEQNLNHDAMYWYRQDPGQGLRLIYYSQIVNDFQKGDIAEGYSVSREKKESFPLTVTSAQKNPTAFYLCASSIDFNYGYTFGSGTRLTVV.

This clone was seen only once. The chain is built from TRBV6-5 and TRBJ1-2; 7 bases are shared with TRBD1. The CDR3 totals 15 residues. In germline, CDR1 is MNHEY, CDR2 SVGAGI. With 0 bases clipped from V and 4 bases from J, the junction kept 5 bases outside the gene matches. The CDR3 spells CASSYSAEGAYGYTF. DNA for the CDR3: TGTGCCAGCAGTTACTCCGCCGAGGGGGCCTATGGCTACACCTTC.

V and J are TRBV10-3 and TRBJ1-1; D call uncertain. The CDR3 length is 17 residues. V dropped 0 bases and J dropped 1 base, with 15 bases sitting between them. CDR1 ENHRY and CDR2 SYGVKD come from the germline V gene. CDR3 amino acids: CAISESIPTASNTEAFF. CDR3 coding DNA: TGTGCCATCAGTGAGTCGATCCCAACAGCCTCGAACACTGAAGCTTTCTTT.

The chain couples TRBV3-1 (or the pseudogene TRBV3-2) to TRBJ1-6; 7 nucleotides align to TRBD1. Trimming cost V 4 bases and J 8 bases; bases outside gene matches: 11. CDR3 length: 16 amino acids. Germline-derived CDR1 and CDR2 are LGHDT and YNNKEL (reference sequence). DNA for the CDR3: TGTGCCAGCAGCCGGGAGGACAGGTCACCACATTCACCCCTCCACTTT. Protein product: CASSREDRSPHSPLHF.

The rearrangement uses TRBV10-1 and TRBJ1-5; 7 nucleotides line up with TRBD1. V gave up 3 bases and J gave up 4 bases; unmatched junction bases: 9. This CDR3 has 16 amino acids. Per germline, CDR1 WNHNN and CDR2 SYGVQD (reference sequence). CDR3: CASSDQWDRSNQPQHF. The CDR3 region has the DNA TGCGCCAGCAGTGATCAATGGGACAGAAGTAATCAGCCCCAGCATTTT.

This clone appeared a single time. This chain connects TRBV28 to TRBJ2-7, with D possibly being TRBD1 (6 bases). The V gene's germline CDR1 is MDHEN and CDR2 SYDVKM. V lost 8 bases and J 0 bases, leaving 17 bases between the germline ends. CDR3 size: 15 residues. The CDR3: CASPWGQGSSYEQYF. For the CDR3, the DNA is TGTGCCAGCCCCTGGGGGCAGGGGAGCTCCTACGAGCAGTACTTC.

This chain uses TRBV30 with TRBJ1-3; D ambiguous. The germline V and J ends were trimmed by 0 bases and 12 bases, with 9 bases remaining between them. The CDR3 totals 11 residues. CDR1 is GTSNPN, CDR2 SVGIG, per germline (reference sequence). The CDR3 nucleotides read TGTGCCTGGAGTGTACTAGACCGCATATATTTT. It encodes CAWSVLDRIYF.

V usage is TRBV19 and J usage is TRBJ1-1; D not certain. The CDR3 sequence is 21 residues long. Germline CDR1 reads LNHDA; CDR2 reads SQIVND (reference sequence). V was trimmed by 1 base and J by 2 bases, leaving 29 bases between them. In DNA, the CDR3 is TGTGCCAGTAGTATAGGAGTGGAGTTGGAGGGAAATATGAGGTTCAACACTGAAGCTTTCTTT. Amino acid sequence: CASSIGVELEGNMRFNTEAFF.

This clone was recorded a few times. The chain is built from TRBV19 and TRBJ2-3; 9 nucleotides align to TRBD2. Germline loops: CDR1 LNHDA, CDR2 SQIVND (reference sequence). CDR3 length: 16 amino acids. The V gene end was trimmed by 5 bases and the J gene end by 4 bases; junction bases not matched to a gene: 10. CDR3 bases: TGTGCCAGTAGTGGCCCTACCGGGACTAGCTCAGATACGCAGTATTTT. Translated: CASSGPTGTSSDTQYF.

This rearrangement joins TRBV5-4 to TRBJ1-6; perhaps TRBD1 as D (6 bases). Trimming removed 4 bases from V and 7 bases from J, with 15 bases in between. CDR3 length: 15 amino acids. Germline loops: CDR1 SGHNT, CDR2 YYREEE (reference sequence). CDR3 sequence reads: CASSPEGGWNSPLHF. DNA of the CDR3: TGTGCCAGCAGCCCCGAGGGGGGGTGGAATTCACCCCTCCACTTT.

The chain joins TRBV10-3 to TRBJ1-6, with TRBD1 matching over 10 bases. The CDR3 sequence is 15 residues long. The trim removed 4 bases at V and 10 bases at J, leaving 7 bases unmatched. CDR1 and CDR2 from the germline V gene are ENHRY and SYGVKD. The CDR3 coding sequence is TGTGCCATCAGTGGGACCGGGACAGGGGACTCACCCCTCCACTTT. Translated, it gives CAISGTGTGDSPLHF.

J is TRBJ2-1 and V is TRBV6-4, with unresolved D. The CDR3 contains 15 residues. Looked up from germline, CDR1 is MRHNA and CDR2 is SNTAGT. Trimming took off 4 bases at V and 8 bases at J, with 18 bases between the two ends. The CDR3 here is CASSGWQAATHEQFF. Here the CDR3 DNA reads TGTGCCAGCAGTGGCTGGCAGGCCGCTACCCATGAGCAGTTCTTC.

This clone was seen more than once but under ten times. The chain combines TRBV5-1 with TRBJ1-1; D is perhaps TRBD1 (6 bases). The CDR3 is 16 amino acids. The germline V and J ends were trimmed by 2 bases and 2 bases, with 16 bases remaining between them. Per the germline V gene, CDR1 is SGHRS and CDR2 is YFSETQ. The CDR3 DNA sequence: TGCGCCAGCAGCTTATCTGTGGACAGCCGAAACACTGAAGCTTTCTTT. Translation: CASSLSVDSRNTEAFF.

This chain uses TRBV5-1 with TRBJ2-5; 10 bases fit TRBD2. V lost 4 bases, J lost 3 bases, and 6 bases stayed unmatched. Germline V gene lookup returns CDR1 SGHRS and CDR2 YFSETQ. The CDR3 runs to 15 residues. This CDR3 is CASSASGTSEETQYF. In DNA, the CDR3 is TGCGCCAGCAGCGCGTCCGGGACTAGCGAAGAGACCCAGTACTTC.

This chain uses TRBV10-3 with TRBJ2-7; 9 bases are shared with TRBD2. Germline V CDR1 and CDR2: ENHRY, SYGVKD. Trimming at V came to 4 bases and at J to 4 bases, leaving 8 bases not matched to a gene. The CDR3 consists of 15 residues. CDR3 protein: CAISGPAGGGYEQYF. CDR3 nucleotides: TGTGCCATCAGTGGGCCAGCGGGAGGTGGGTACGAGCAGTACTTC.

This chain links TRBV19 with TRBJ1-5, with D maybe TRBD1 (5 bases). The V end lost 3 bases, the J end lost 10 bases, and 19 bases lay between the germline ends. The CDR3 covers 15 residues. The germline V gene encodes CDR1 LNHDA and CDR2 SQIVND (reference sequence). The CDR3 sequence is CASSIAGHRPKPQHF. The CDR3 DNA follows: TGTGCCAGTAGTATCGCCGGACACCGACCAAAACCCCAGCATTTT.

CDR3 sequence: CASSPKTGVYGYTF. The CDR3 DNA follows: TGTGCCAGCTCACCAAAGACAGGGGTTTATGGCTACACCTTC. The chain is built from TRBV18 and TRBJ1-2; 8 bases are a match to TRBD1. Looked up from germline, CDR1 is KGHSH and CDR2 is LQKENI. J was trimmed by 5 bases and V by 2 bases; bases with no gene match: 4. The CDR3 extends over 14 amino acids. Full variable domain (missing parts from reference TRBV18 and TRBJ1-2): NAGVMQNPRHLVRRRGQEARLRCSPMKGHSHVYWYRQLPEEGLKFMVYLQKENIIDESGMPKERFSAEFPKEGPSILRIQQVVRGDSAAYFCASSPKTGVYGYTFGSGTRLTVV.

The rearrangement uses TRBV2 and TRBJ2-3, with D perhaps matching TRBD2 (6 bases). The germline V gene encodes CDR1 SNHLY and CDR2 FYNNEI. The V and J ends lost 7 bases and 0 bases respectively, with 14 bases between them. CDR3 length: 15 amino acids. The CDR3 protein is CASNFGAGSTDTQYF. The CDR3 DNA reads as TGTGCCAGCAATTTCGGGGCGGGGAGCACAGATACGCAGTATTTT.

The V gene is TRBV19, the J gene TRBJ2-1; the match to TRBD2 covers 9 bases. Germline trimming cut 7 bases from V and 10 bases from J; bases unmatched to any gene: 8. There are 13 residues in the CDR3. Germline CDR1 is LNHDA and CDR2 is SQIVND (reference sequence). CDR3 residues: CASTSGAPGEQFF. The CDR3 region has the DNA TGTGCCAGTACTAGCGGGGCCCCCGGGGAGCAGTTCTTC.